This T cell receptor beta chain was sequenced in a study of blood T cell repertoires in COVID-19. Overall study: Nucleic acid was either cDNA or gDNA, and it came from T cells, B-cell-depleted T cells, or PBMCs.

The data were produced by immunoSEQ multiplex PCR, yet TCRdb's version contains in-frame clones alone and is incomplete. The table lists 250,000 or so clones, about 90% of them singletons. CDR1 is SGHAT, CDR2 FQNNGV, per germline. With 4 bases removed from V and 3 bases from J, the gap between germline ends came to 9 bases. There are 13 residues in the CDR3. The chain joins TRBV11-2 to TRBJ1-1, with a tentative D call TRBD1 (6 bases). The sequenced sample was PBMCs or T cells enriched from blood (not recorded which). The clonotype originates from a middle-aged woman who had been exposed to COVID-19. The CDR3 DNA reads as TGTGCCAGCAGCTACAGGGTTGACACTGAAGCTTTCTTT. Protein: CASSYRVDTEAFF.